Below, 3 T cell receptor beta chains from the same sample are listed, as sequenced in a study of early T cells in non-severe SARS-CoV-2 infection. Via MiXCR, TCRdb re-called the 5' RACE reads, giving one row per CDR3 protein. In the table there are about 45,000 distinct CDR3 sequences, around a tenth of which are singletons. Sequences were obtained from whole blood. These receptors were obtained from an adult who was a healthcare worker with PCR-confirmed SARS-CoV-2 infection or an uninfected control (not recorded which).

This clonotype was seen repeatedly, ten times or more. The chain joins TRBV5-1 to TRBJ1-2; no clear D gene. Germline assignment: CDR1 SGHRS and CDR2 YFSETQ. The CDR3 contains 13 residues. Trimming took off 4 bases at V and 2 bases at J, with 9 bases between the two ends. The CDR3 sequence is CASSKDGNYGYTF. CDR3 coding DNA: TGCGCCAGCAGCAAAGACGGGAACTATGGCTACACCTTC. Filled out from reference TRBV5-1 and TRBJ1-2, the complete variable domain reads KAGVTQTPRYLIKTRGQQVTLSCSPISGHRSVSWYQQTPGQGLQFLFEYFSETQRNKGNFPGRFSGRQFSNSRSEMNVSTLELGDSALYLCASSKDGNYGYTFGSGTRLTVV.

This clonotype was observed many times. The V call is TRBV11-2, the J call TRBJ2-1; the D gene is possibly TRBD2 (5 bases). The CDR3 covers 16 residues. CDR1 is SGHAT and CDR2 is FQNNGV in the germline V gene. V was pared by 8 bases and J by 6 bases, with 23 bases between. CDR3 protein: CASAWVERPPGNEQFF. In nucleotides, the CDR3 is TGTGCCAGCGCATGGGTGGAGCGGCCTCCCGGCAATGAGCAGTTCTTC.

The rearrangement uses TRBV28 and TRBJ2-7, with 9 bases lining up with TRBD1. The junction had 9 bases not matched to a gene; V was cut back by 5 bases and J by 7 bases. The germline V gene has CDR1 MDHEN and CDR2 SYDVKM. This CDR3 region has 14 residues. The CDR3 DNA is TGTGCCAGCAGTCACTACAGGGGGCCCGTTGAGCAGTACTTC. This encodes CASSHYRGPVEQYF.